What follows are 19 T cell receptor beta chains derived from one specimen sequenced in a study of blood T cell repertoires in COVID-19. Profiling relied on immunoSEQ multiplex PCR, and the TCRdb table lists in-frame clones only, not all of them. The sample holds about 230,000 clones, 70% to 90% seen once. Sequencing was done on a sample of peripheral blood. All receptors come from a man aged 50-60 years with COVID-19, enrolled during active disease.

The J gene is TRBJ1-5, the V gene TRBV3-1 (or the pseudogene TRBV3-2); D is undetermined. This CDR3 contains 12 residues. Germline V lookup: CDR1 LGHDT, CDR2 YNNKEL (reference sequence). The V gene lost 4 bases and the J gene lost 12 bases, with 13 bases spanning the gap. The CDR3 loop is CASSLASGDQHF. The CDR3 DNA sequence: TGTGCCAGCAGCCTGGCGTCAGGCGACCAGCATTTT.

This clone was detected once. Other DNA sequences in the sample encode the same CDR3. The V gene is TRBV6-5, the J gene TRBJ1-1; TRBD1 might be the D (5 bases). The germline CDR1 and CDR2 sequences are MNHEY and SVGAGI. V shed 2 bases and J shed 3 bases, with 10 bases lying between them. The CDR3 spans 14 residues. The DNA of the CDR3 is TGTGCCAGCAGTTACGGTCGGGGGGACACTGAAGCTTTCTTT. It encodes CASSYGRGDTEAFF.

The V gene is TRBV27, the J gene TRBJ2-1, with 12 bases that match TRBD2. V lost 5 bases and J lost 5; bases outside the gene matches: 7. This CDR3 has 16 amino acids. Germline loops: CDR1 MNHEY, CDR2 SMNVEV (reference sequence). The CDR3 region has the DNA TGTGCCAGCAGTCCATTACTAGCGGGAGGCCACAATGAGCAGTTCTTC. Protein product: CASSPLLAGGHNEQFF.

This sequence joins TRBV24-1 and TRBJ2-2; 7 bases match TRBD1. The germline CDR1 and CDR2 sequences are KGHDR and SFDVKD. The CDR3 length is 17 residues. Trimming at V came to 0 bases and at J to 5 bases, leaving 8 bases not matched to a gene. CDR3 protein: CATSDLTDRAETGELFF. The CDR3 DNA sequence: TGTGCCACCAGTGATTTGACCGACAGGGCGGAGACCGGGGAGCTGTTTTTT.

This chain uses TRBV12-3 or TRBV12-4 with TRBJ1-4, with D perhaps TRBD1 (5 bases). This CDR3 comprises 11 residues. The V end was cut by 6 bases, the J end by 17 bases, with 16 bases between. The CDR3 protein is CASSRGGDLFF. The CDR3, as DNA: TGTGCCAGCAGCCGGGGGGGGGATTTATTTTTT.

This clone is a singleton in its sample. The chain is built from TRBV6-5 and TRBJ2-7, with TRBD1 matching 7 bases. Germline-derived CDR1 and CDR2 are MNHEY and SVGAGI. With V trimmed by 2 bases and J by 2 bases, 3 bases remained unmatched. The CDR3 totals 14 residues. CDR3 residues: CASSYLQGTYEQYF. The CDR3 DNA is TGTGCCAGCAGTTACCTACAGGGGACCTACGAGCAGTACTTC.

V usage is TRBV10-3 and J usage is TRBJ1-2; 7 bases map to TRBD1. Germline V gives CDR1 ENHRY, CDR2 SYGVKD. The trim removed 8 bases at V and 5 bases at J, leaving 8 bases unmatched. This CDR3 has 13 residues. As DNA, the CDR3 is TGTGCCATCGGACAGGCCGGCACTTATGGCTACACCTTC. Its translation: CAIGQAGTYGYTF.

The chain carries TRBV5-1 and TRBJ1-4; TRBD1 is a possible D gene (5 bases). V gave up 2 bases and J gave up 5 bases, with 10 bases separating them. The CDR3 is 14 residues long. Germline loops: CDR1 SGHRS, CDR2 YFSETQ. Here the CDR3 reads CASSFQGMNEKLFF. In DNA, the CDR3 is TGCGCCAGCAGCTTCCAGGGAATGAATGAAAAACTGTTTTTT.

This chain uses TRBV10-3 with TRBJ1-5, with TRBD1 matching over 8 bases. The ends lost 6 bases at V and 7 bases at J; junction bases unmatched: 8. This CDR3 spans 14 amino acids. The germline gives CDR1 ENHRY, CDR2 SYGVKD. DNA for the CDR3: TGTGCCATCAGACCTGGGACAGGCGGGCAGCCCCAGCATTTT. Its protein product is CAIRPGTGGQPQHF.

DNA for the CDR3: TGCGCCAGCAGCCAAGTACGGAGTATGGGGGAGCTGTTTTTT. Translating it yields CASSQVRSMGELFF. The chain links TRBV4-1 to TRBJ2-2, with D hard to call. Trimming removed 1 base at V and 8 bases at J, with 11 bases between. The length of the CDR3 is 14 residues. Looked up from germline, CDR1 is MGHRA and CDR2 is YSYEKL.

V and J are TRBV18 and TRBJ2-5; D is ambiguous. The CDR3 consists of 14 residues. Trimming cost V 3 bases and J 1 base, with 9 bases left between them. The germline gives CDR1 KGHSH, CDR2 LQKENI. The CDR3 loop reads CASSPPGVQETQYF. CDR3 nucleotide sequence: TGTGCCAGCTCACCTCCAGGTGTCCAAGAGACCCAGTACTTC.

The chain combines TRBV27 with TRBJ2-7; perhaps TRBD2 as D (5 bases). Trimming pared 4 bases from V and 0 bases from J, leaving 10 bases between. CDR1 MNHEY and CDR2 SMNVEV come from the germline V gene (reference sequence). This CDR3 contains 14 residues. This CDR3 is CASSSWRASYEQYF. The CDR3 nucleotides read TGTGCCAGCAGTTCTTGGCGGGCCTCCTACGAGCAGTACTTC.

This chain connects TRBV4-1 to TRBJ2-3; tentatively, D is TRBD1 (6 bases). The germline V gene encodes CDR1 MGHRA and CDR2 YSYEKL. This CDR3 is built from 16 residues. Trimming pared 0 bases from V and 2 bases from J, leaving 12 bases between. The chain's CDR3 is CASSQDAGAVTDTQYF. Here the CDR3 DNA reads TGCGCCAGCAGCCAAGATGCAGGGGCTGTCACAGATACGCAGTATTTT.

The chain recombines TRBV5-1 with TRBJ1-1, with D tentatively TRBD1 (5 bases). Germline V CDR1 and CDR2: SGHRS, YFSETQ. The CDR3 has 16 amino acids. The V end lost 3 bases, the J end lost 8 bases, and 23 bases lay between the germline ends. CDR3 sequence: CASSSTGSGFDPEAFF. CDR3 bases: TGCGCCAGCAGCTCAACAGGATCAGGTTTTGATCCCGAAGCTTTCTTT.

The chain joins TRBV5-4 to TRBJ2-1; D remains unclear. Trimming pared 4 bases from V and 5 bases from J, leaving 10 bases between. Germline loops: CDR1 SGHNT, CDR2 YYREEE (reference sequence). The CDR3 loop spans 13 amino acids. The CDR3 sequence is CASSPRENNEQFF. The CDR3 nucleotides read TGTGCCAGCAGCCCTAGAGAAAACAATGAGCAGTTCTTC.

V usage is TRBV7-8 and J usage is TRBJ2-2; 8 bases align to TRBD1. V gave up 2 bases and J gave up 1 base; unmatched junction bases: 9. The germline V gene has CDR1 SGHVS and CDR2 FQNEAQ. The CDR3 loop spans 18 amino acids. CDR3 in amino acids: CASSLYPWGQVNTGELFF. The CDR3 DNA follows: TGTGCCAGCAGCTTATATCCTTGGGGACAGGTGAACACCGGGGAGCTGTTTTTT.

CDR3 sequence (DNA): TGCAGTGCTAGTCCACTGGACAGGCCGAGTGAGGCCCAGCATTTT. Its translation: CSASPLDRPSEAQHF. The chain uses TRBV20-1 and TRBJ1-5, with TRBD1 matching 7 bases. This CDR3 spans 15 amino acids. V gave up 3 bases and J gave up 11 bases; unmatched junction bases: 16. CDR1 is DFQATT, CDR2 SNEGSKA, per germline (reference sequence).

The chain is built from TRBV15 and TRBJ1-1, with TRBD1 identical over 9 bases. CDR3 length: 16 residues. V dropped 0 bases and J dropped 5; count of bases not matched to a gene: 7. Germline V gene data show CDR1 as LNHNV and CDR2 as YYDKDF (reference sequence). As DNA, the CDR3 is TGTGCCACCAGCAGAGATTTAGGACAGGGGAGGACTGAAGCTTTCTTT. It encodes CATSRDLGQGRTEAFF.

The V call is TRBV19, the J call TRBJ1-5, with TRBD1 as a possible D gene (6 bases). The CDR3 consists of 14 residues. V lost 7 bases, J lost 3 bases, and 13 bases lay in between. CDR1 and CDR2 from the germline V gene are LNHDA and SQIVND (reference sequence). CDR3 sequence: CASMAGVINQPQHF. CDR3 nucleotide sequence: TGTGCCAGTATGGCAGGGGTCATCAATCAGCCCCAGCATTTT.